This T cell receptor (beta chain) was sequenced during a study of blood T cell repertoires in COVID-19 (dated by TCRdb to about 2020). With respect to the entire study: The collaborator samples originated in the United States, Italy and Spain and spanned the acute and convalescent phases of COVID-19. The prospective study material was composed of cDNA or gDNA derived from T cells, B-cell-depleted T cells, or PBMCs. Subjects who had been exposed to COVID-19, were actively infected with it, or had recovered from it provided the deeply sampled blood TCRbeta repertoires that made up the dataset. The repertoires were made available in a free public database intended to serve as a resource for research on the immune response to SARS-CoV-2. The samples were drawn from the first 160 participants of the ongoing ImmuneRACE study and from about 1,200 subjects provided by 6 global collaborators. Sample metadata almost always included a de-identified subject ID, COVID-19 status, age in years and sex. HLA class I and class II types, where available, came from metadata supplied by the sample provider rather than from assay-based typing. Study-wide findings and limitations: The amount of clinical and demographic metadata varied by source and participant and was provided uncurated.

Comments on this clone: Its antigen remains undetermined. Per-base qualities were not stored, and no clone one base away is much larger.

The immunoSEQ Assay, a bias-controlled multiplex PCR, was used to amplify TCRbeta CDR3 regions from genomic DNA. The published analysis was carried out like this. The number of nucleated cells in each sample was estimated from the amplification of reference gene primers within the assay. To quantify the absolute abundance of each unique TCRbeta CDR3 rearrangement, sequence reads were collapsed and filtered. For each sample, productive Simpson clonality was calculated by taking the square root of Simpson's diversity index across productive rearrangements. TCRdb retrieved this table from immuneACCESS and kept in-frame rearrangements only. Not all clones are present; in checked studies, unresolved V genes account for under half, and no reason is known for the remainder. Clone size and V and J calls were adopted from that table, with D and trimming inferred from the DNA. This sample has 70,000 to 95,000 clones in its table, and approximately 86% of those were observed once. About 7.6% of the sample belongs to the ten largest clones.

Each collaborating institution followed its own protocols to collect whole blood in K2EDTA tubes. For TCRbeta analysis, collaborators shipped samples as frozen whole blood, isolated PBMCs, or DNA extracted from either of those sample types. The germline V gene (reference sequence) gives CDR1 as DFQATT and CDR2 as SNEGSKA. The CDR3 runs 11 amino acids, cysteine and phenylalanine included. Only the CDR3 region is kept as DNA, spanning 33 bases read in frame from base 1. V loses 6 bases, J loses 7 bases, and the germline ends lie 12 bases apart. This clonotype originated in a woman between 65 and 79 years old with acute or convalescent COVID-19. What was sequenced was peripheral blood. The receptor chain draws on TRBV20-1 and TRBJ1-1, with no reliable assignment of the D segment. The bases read TGCAGTGCAACGGGGAAGGGTGAAGCTTTCTTT. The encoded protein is CSATGKGEAFF.